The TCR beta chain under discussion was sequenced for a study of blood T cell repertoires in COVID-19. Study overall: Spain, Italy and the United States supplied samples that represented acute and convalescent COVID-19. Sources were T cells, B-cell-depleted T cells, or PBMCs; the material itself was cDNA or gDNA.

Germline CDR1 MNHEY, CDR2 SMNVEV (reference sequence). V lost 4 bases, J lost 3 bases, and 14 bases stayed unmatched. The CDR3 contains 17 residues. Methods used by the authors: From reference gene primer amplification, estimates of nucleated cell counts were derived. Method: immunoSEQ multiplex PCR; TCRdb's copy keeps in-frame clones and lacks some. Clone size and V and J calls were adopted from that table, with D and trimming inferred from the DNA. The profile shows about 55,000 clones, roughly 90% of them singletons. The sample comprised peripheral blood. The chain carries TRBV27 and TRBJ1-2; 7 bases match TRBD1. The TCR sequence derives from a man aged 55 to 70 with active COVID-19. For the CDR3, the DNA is TGTGCCAGCAGTTCACCTCTACGACGAGGGGGCGACTATGGCTACACCTTC. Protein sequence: CASSSPLRRGGDYGYTF.